These 10 T cell receptor beta chains came from one sample sequenced in a study of T cell repertoires in cytomegalovirus infection. TCRdb re-called the reads through MiXCR, storing one row per CDR3 protein. The data contain around 450,000 distinct CDR3 sequences, approximately 33% of them singletons. The material sequenced was PBMCs. All receptors come from a human donor in good health (CMV status not recorded). Some clones in this sample may be carry-over from other donors' samples.

The rearrangement joins TRBV7-4 to TRBJ2-3; a possible D gene is TRBD2 (6 bases). The CDR3 has 15 amino acids. Germline V gives CDR1 SGHVT, CDR2 SQSDAQ. V dropped 8 bases and J dropped 2 bases, with 17 bases sitting between them. CDR3 DNA sequence: TGTGCCAGCGGGAACGGCGGGGCGGTCACAGATACGCAGTATTTT. Translating gives CASGNGGAVTDTQYF.

This clonotype was detected many times. The genes are TRBV7-8 and TRBJ1-6; D call uncertain. Germline V lookup: CDR1 SGHVS, CDR2 FQNEAQ. Trimming removed 4 bases from V and 0 bases from J, with 10 bases in between. The CDR3 loop spans 16 amino acids. As DNA, the CDR3 is TGTGCCAGCAGCTGGACGGGAAGCTCCTATAATTCACCCCTCCACTTT. Its protein product is CASSWTGSSYNSPLHF.

This clonotype was detected ten times or more. The V gene is TRBV28, the J gene TRBJ2-7; 8 positions agree with TRBD1. J lost 2 bases, V lost 5 bases, and 5 bases had no gene match. This CDR3 comprises 14 residues. Germline CDR1 reads MDHEN; CDR2 reads SYDVKM. This CDR3 is CASSTGQGTYEQYF. The CDR3 coding sequence is TGTGCCAGCAGTACCGGACAGGGAACCTACGAGCAGTACTTC.

V gene TRBV20-1 combines with J gene TRBJ1-1; D unclear. Trimming removed 2 bases from V and 0 bases from J, with 10 bases in between. Germline loops: CDR1 DFQATT, CDR2 SNEGSKA (reference sequence). This CDR3 is built from 14 residues. The CDR3 spells CSARQDGLNTEAFF. The CDR3 DNA reads TGCAGTGCTAGACAGGACGGATTGAACACTGAAGCTTTCTTT.

This clonotype has ten or more counts. The V call is TRBV6-1, the J call TRBJ1-5; TRBD1 matches 7 bases. V gave up 8 bases and J gave up 7 bases; unmatched junction bases: 8. This CDR3 has 13 amino acids. The germline CDR1 and CDR2 sequences are MNHNS and SASEGT. The CDR3 DNA is TGTGCCAGCGGAAGGGGGCGAGGGCAGCCCCAGCATTTT. Translated: CASGRGRGQPQHF.

The V and J genes are TRBV5-6 and TRBJ1-4; tentatively, D is TRBD1 (6 bases). The ends were cut back, 0 bases at V and 3 bases at J, with 6 bases in the middle. The CDR3 is made up of 14 amino acids. Germline-derived CDR1 and CDR2 are SGHDT and YYEEEE. As DNA, the CDR3 is TGTGCCAGCAGCTTGGGACAGGCTAATGAAAAACTGTTTTTT. Its protein product is CASSLGQANEKLFF.

This clonotype occurred a few times. The V call is TRBV6-5, the J call TRBJ1-1; possible D gene TRBD1, 5 bases. V was clipped by 5 bases and J by 3 bases, with 13 bases between them. The germline CDR1 and CDR2 sequences are MNHEY and SVGAGI. The CDR3 contains 14 residues. DNA of the CDR3: TGTGCCAGCAGTGGAGGGACGTCGGACACTGAAGCTTTCTTT. Translation gives CASSGGTSDTEAFF.

The chain joins TRBV5-4 to TRBJ2-3, with D maybe TRBD1 (6 bases). V was shortened by 4 bases and J by 11 bases, with 17 bases between the two germline ends. The CDR3 is 13 residues long. Germline-derived CDR1 and CDR2 are SGHNT and YYREEE (reference sequence). The CDR3 region is CASSTLDRRWQYF. CDR3 bases: TGTGCCAGCAGCACACTCGACAGGAGGTGGCAGTATTTT.

This clonotype was seen repeatedly, ten times or more. The CDR3 DNA reads TGTGCCAGCAGCCCAACGGGAGGAGGCACAGATACGCAGTATTTT. Its translation: CASSPTGGGTDTQYF. The gene calls are TRBV7-8 and TRBJ2-3; TRBD2 matches at 7 bases. Germline V gene data show CDR1 as SGHVS and CDR2 as FQNEAQ. This CDR3 contains 15 residues. Trimming at V came to 5 bases and at J to 1 base, leaving 6 bases not matched to a gene.

Note on this clonotype: At one end the junction does not follow the germline gene, possibly because of a read error. The chain joins TRBV12-3 or TRBV12-4 to TRBJ1-1; TRBD1 matches 7 bases. The CDR3 is 13 amino acids. The CDR3 loop reads CDSSLTGTTEAFF. The CDR3 bases are TGTGACAGCAGTTTGACAGGGACCACTGAAGCTTTCTTT.